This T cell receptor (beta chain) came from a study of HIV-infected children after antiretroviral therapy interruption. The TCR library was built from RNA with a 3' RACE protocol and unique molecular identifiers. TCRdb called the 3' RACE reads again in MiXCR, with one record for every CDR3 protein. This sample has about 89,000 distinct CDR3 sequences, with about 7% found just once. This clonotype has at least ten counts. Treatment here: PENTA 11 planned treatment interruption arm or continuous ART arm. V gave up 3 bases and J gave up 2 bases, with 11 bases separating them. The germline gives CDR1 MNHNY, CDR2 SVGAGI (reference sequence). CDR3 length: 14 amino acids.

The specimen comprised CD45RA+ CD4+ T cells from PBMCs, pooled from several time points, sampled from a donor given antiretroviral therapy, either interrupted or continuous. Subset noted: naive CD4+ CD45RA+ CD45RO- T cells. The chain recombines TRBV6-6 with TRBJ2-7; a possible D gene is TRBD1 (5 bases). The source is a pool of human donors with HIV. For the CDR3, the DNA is TGTGCCAGCAGTTATGGGGCCTTGACCTACGAGCAGTACTTC. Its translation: CASSYGALTYEQYF.